The clone carrying this T cell receptor (beta chain) was counted a few times. The antigen is undetermined. The extraction recovered at least 5.5 micrograms of total RNA per sample. This sample is drawn from a study of blood T cells in healthy people across ages. Germline V gene lookup returns CDR1 KGHDR and CDR2 SFDVKD. This CDR3 is built from 16 residues. V shed 7 bases and J shed 1 base, with 17 bases lying between them. The authors ran a second PCR of about 6 to 11 cycles using a sample-barcoded 5' primer and a J-beta primer mix. Each of the cDNA molecules was tagged by a template-switch adaptor with 12 random nucleotides. TCRdb reanalysed the 5' RACE reads using MiXCR and keeps one entry per CDR3 protein. The sample comprises 760,000 or so distinct CDR3 sequences, around a quarter of which are singletons, and under 10% rests with the top ten. General study results and limits: The lack of PBMC sorting stopped any conclusive naive versus antigen-experienced comparison.

These data were likewise used in another study, on T cells of mothers and their children. That work states: Biologically related mothers and children overlapped slightly more than unrelated pairs, a non-significant difference.

The sequencing input was blood. The chain has TRBV24-1 and TRBJ2-3; D is uncertain. The TCR comes from a boy between 10 and 17 years old in good health. This chain's CDR3 is CATRPSLGGGTDTQYF. The CDR3 DNA is TGTGCCACCAGACCCTCGTTGGGTGGTGGCACAGATACGCAGTATTTT.